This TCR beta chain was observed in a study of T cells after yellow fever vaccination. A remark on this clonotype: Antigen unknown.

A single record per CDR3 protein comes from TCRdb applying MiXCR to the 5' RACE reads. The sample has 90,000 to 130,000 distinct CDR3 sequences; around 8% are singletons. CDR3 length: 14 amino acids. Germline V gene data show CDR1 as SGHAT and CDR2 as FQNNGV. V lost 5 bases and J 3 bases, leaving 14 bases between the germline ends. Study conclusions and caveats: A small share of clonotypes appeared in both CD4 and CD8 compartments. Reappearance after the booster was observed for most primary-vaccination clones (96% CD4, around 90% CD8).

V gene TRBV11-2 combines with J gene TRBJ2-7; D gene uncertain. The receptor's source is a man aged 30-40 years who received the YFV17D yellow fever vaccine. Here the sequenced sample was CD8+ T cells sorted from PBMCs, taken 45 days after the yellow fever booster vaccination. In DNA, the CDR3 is TGTGCCAGCAGCCCATCAACCACCCTCTACGAGCAGTACTTC. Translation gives CASSPSTTLYEQYF.